The T cell receptor beta chain described here comes from a study of CD8+ T cells in alopecia areata. Once RNA had been extracted, it was reverse transcribed into cDNA to act as the sequencing template. Libraries were prepared by immunoSEQ multiplex PCR; TCRdb keeps only in-frame clonotypes and omits some of them. The data hold 120,000 to 150,000 clones, with roughly nine tenths observed a single time. Trimming took off 9 bases at V and 5 bases at J, with 10 bases between the two ends. Germline assignment: CDR1 SGHVS and CDR2 FQNEAQ. The CDR3 has 11 amino acids. Treatment denoted: oral pan-JAK inhibitor, 5-10 mg twice daily.

The material was CD8+ T cells sorted from blood, obtained at week 4, from a patient treated with tofacitinib. The receptor's source is a human donor with alopecia areata. The chain recombines TRBV7-8 with TRBJ1-2, with a weak D call TRBD1 (6 bases). CDR3 sequence: CASGGQYGYTF. The CDR3 DNA is TGTGCCAGTGGCGGACAGTATGGCTACACCTTC.